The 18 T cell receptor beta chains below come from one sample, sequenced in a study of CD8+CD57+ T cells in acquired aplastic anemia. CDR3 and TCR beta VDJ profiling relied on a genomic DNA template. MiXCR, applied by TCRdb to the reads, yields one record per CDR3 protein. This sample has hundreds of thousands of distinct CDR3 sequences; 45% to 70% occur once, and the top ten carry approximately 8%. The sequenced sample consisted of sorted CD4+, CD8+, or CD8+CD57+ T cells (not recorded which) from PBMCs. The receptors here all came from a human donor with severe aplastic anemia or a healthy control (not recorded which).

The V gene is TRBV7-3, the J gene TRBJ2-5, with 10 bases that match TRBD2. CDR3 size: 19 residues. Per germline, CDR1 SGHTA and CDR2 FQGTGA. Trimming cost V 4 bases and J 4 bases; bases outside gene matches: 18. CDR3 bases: TGTGCCAGCAGCTGGGGGGGACTAGCGAACACCGGGGAAGGAGAGACCCAGTACTTC. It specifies CASSWGGLANTGEGETQYF.

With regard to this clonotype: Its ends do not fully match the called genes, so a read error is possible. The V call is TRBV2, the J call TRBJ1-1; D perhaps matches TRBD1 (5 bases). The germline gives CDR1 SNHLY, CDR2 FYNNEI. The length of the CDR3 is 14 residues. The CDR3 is CASTGGVFDTEALF. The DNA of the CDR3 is TGTGCCAGCACCGGGGGGGTCTTCGACACTGAAGCTCTCTTT.

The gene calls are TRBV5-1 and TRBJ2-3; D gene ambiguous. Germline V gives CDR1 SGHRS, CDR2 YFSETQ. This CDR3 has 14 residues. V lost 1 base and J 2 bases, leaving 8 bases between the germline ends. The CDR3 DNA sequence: TGCGCCAGCAGCTTGTCGATGGACACAGATACGCAGTATTTT. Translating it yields CASSLSMDTDTQYF.

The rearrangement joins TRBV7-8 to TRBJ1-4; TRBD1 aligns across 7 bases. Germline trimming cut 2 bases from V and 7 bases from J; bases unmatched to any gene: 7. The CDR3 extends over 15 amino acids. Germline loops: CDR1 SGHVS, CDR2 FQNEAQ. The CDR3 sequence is CASSLLQGQGEKLFF. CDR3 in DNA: TGTGCCAGCAGCTTACTACAGGGGCAGGGTGAAAAACTGTTTTTT. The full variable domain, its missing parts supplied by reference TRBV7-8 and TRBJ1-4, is GAGVSQSPRYKVAKRGQDVALRCDPISGHVSLFWYQQALGQGPEFLTYFQNEAQLDKSGLPSDRFFAERPEGSVSTLKIQRTQQEDSAVYLCASSLLQGQGEKLFFGSGTQLSVL.

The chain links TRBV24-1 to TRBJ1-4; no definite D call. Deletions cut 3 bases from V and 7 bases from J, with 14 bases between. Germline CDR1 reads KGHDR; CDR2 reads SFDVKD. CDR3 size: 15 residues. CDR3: CATSDGRASGEKLFF. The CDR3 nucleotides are TGTGCCACCAGTGATGGCCGGGCGAGCGGTGAAAAACTGTTTTTT.

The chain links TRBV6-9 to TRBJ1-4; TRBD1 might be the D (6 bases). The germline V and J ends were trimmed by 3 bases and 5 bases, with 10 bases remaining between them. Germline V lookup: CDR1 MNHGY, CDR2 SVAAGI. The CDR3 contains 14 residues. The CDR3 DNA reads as TGTGCCAGCAGTTACAGCGGACAGAATGAAAAACTGTTTTTT. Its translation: CASSYSGQNEKLFF.

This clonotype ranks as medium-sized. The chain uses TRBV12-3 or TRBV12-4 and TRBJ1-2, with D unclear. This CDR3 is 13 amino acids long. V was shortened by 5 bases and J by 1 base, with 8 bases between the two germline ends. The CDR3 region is CASSPRINYGYTF. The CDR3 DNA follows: TGTGCCAGCAGTCCGAGGATTAACTATGGCTACACCTTC.

The CDR3 region is CASSPEGLNSNQPQHF. CDR3 in DNA: TGCGCCAGCAGCCCCGAAGGGCTAAATAGCAATCAGCCCCAGCATTTT. The chain carries TRBV4-3 and TRBJ1-5; no reliable D call. Trimming took 4 bases from V and 0 from J, leaving 13 bases between them. Germline V gene data show CDR1 as LGHNA and CDR2 as YSLEER. The CDR3 totals 16 residues.

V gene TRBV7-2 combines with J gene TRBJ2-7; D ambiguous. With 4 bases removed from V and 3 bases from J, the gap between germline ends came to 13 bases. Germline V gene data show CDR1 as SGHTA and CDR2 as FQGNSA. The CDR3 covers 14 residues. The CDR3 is CASSSPGAVYEQYF. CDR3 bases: TGTGCCAGCAGCTCCCCGGGTGCAGTCTACGAGCAGTACTTC.

CDR3 nucleotide sequence: TGCAGTGCTATGGGGAAGGCGGGTACGCAGTATTTT. Translated: CSAMGKAGTQYF. This sequence joins TRBV20-1 and TRBJ2-3; D might be TRBD2 (5 bases). This CDR3 is 12 amino acids long. V shed 4 bases and J shed 8 bases, with 13 bases lying between them. CDR1 is DFQATT and CDR2 is SNEGSKA in the germline V gene (reference sequence).

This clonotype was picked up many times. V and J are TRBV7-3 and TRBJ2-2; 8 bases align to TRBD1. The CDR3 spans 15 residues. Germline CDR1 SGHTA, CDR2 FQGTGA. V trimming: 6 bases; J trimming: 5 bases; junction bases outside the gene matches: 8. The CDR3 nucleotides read TGTGCCAGCAGGTTGGGACAGGCATCGACCGGGGAGCTGTTTTTT. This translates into CASRLGQASTGELFF.

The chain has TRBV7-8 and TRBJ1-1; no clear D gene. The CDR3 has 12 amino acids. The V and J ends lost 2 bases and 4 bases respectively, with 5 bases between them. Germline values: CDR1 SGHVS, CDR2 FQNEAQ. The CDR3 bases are TGTGCCAGCAGCTTAATTGGCACTGAAGCTTTCTTT. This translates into CASSLIGTEAFF.

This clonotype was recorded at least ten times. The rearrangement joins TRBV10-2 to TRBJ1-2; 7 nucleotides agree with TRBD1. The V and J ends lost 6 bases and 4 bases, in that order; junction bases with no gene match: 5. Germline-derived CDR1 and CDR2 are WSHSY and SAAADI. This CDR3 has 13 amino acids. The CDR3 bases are TGCGCCAGCAGACAGGGGTTTGGCTATGGCTACACCTTC. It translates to CASRQGFGYGYTF.

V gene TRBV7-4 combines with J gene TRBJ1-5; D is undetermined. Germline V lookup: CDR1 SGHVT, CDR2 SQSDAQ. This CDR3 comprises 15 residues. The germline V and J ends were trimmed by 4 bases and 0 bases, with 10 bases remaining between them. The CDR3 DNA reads TGTGCCAGCAGCTCACCTTTGGATAGCAATCAGCCCCAGCATTTT. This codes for CASSSPLDSNQPQHF.

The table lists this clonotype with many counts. CDR3 nucleotides: TGTGCCAGCAGCGTAACACCCTGGGGGGGCTCTGGAAACACCATATATTTT. Translation: CASSVTPWGGSGNTIYF. The V and J genes are TRBV9 and TRBJ1-3, with a possible D match to TRBD1 (5 bases). V dropped 1 base and J dropped 0 bases, with 14 bases sitting between them. Germline-derived CDR1 and CDR2 are SGDLS and YYNGEE. This CDR3 is 17 amino acids long. Looking up the rest from reference TRBV9 and TRBJ1-3 gives the full variable domain: DSGVTQTPKHLITATGQRVTLRCSPRSGDLSVYWYQQSLDQGLQFLIQYYNGEERAKGNILERFSAQQFPDLHSELNLSSLELGDSALYFCASSVTPWGGSGNTIYFGEGSWLTVV.

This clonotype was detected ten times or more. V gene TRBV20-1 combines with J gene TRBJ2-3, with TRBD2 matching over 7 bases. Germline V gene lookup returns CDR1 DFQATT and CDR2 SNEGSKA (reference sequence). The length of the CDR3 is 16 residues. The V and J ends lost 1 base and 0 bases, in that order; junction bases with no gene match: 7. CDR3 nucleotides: TGCAGTGCTAGAGCCGCCGATAGCGGGAGCACAGATACGCAGTATTTT. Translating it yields CSARAADSGSTDTQYF.

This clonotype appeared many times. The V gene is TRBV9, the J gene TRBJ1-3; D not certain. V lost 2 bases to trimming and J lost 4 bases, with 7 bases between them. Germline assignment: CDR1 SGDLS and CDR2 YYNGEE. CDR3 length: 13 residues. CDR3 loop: CASSVDLGNTIYF. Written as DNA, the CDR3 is TGTGCCAGCAGCGTGGACCTGGGAAACACCATATATTTT.

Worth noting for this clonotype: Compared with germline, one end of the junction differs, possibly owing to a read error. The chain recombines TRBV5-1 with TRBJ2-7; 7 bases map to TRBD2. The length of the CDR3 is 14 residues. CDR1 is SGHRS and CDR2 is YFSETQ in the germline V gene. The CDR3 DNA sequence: TGTGCCAGTAGCCCCGGACTAGTTAGATACGAGCAGTACTTC. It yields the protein CASSPGLVRYEQYF.